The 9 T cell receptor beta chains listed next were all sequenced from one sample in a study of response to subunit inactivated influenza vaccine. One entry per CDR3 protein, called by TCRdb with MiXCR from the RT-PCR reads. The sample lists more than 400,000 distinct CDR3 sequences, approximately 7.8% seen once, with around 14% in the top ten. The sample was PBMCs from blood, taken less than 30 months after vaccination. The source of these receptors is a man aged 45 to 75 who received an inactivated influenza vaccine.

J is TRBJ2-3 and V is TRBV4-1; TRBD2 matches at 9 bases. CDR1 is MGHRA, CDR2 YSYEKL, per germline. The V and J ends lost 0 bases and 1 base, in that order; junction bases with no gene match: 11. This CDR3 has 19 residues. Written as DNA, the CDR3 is TGCGCCAGCAGCCAAGATATGTCGCGGGGGGGCCGGGGCACAGATACGCAGTATTTT. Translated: CASSQDMSRGGRGTDTQYF.

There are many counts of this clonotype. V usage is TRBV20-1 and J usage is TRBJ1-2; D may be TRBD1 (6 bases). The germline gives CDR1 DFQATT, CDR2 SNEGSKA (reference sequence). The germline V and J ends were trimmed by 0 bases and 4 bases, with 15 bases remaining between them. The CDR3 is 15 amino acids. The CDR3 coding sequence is TGCAGTGCTAGAGATGATTATGGGGGCGTCTATGGCTACACCTTC. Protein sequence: CSARDDYGGVYGYTF.

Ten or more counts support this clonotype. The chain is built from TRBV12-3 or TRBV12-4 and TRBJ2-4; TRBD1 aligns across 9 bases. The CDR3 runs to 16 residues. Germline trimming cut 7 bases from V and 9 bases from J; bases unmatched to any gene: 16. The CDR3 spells CASTTSFSWTGAIQYF. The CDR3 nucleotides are TGTGCCAGCACCACTTCTTTTTCTTGGACAGGGGCCATTCAGTACTTC.

The CDR3, as DNA: TGCGCCAGCAGGGGGACAGGAAAAGAGACCCAGTACTTC. Protein: CASRGTGKETQYF. The rearrangement joins TRBV10-2 to TRBJ2-5, with 8 nucleotides matching TRBD1. V shed 6 bases and J 3 bases; nucleotides not matched to a gene: 3. The CDR3 extends over 13 amino acids. Germline-derived CDR1 and CDR2 are WSHSY and SAAADI.

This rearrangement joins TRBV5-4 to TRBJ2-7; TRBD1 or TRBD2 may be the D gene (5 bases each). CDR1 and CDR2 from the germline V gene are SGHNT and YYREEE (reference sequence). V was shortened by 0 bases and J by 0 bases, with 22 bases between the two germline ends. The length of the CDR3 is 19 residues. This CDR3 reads CASSLDVRGQGTFSYEQYF. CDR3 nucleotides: TGTGCCAGCAGCTTGGATGTGAGAGGGCAGGGAACCTTCTCCTACGAGCAGTACTTC.

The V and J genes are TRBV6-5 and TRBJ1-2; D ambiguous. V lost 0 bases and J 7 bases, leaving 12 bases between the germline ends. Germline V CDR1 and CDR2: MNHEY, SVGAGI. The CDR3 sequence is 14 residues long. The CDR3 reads CASSYSVQNGGYTF. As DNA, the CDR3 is TGTGCCAGCAGTTACTCTGTCCAAAACGGTGGCTACACCTTC.

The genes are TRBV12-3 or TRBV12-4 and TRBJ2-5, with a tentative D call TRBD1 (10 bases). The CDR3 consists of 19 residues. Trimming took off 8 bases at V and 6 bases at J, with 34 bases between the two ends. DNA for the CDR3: TGTGCCAGCTGTGGGGGACAGGGGAGCGAGCTAGCGGGGTTGAAGACCCAGTACTTC. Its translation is CASCGGQGSELAGLKTQYF.

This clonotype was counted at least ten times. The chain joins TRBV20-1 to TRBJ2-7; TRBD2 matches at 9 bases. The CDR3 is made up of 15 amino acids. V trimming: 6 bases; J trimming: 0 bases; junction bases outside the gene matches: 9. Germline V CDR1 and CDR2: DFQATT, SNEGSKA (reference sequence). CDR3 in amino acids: CSASPGTSNSYEQYF. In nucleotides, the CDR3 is TGCAGTGCGTCCCCGGGGACTAGCAACTCCTACGAGCAGTACTTC.

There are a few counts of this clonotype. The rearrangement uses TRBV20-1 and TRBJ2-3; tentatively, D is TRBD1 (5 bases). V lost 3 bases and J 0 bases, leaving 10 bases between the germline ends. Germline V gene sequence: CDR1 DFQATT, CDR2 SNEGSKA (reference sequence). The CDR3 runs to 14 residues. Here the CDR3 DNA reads TGCAGTGCTAGTCGGCGGACAAGCACAGATACGCAGTATTTT. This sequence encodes CSASRRTSTDTQYF.